Shown below are 9 T cell receptor beta chains from a single sample sequenced in a study of CD8 T cells in ankylosing spondylitis. Study observations and caveats: Typical of ankylosing spondylitis blood, it appeared, was a TCR beta motif of roughly eight highly homologous variants.

Each CDR3 protein gets one entry after TCRdb re-called the 5' RACE reads with MiXCR. The data hold about 500,000 distinct CDR3 sequences, with 9.5% to 15% observed a single time. Their cognate antigens are unknown. Sequencing was done on a sample of blood, either unsorted or a sorted T cell fraction (not recorded which). Receptor source: a male donor with ankylosing spondylitis.

This clonotype showed up just a few times. The V call is TRBV7-9, the J call TRBJ2-4; perhaps D is TRBD1 or TRBD2 (5 bases each). The germline gives CDR1 SEHNR, CDR2 FQNEAQ (reference sequence). Trimming pared 4 bases from V and 11 bases from J, leaving 12 bases between. This CDR3 is built from 12 residues. The CDR3 sequence: CASSYGTDFQYF. For the CDR3, the DNA is TGTGCCAGCAGCTACGGGACCGACTTTCAGTACTTC.

This sequence joins TRBV19 and TRBJ2-3; 11 nucleotides line up with TRBD2. The germline CDR1 and CDR2 sequences are LNHDA and SQIVND (reference sequence). The CDR3 length is 19 residues. After removal of 5 bases from V and 0 bases from J, the junction contained 13 bases not matched to a gene. CDR3 DNA sequence: TGTGCCAGTAGTGGCCAGCTAGCGGGAGGACACCCTAGCACAGATACGCAGTATTTT. Its protein is CASSGQLAGGHPSTDTQYF.

The gene calls are TRBV29-1 and TRBJ2-1; 7 bases agree with TRBD2. CDR1 and CDR2 from the germline V gene are SQVTM and ANQGSEA. The junction had 9 bases not matched to a gene; V was cut back by 3 bases and J by 7 bases. This CDR3 spans 14 amino acids. The CDR3 bases are TGCAGCGTTGAGTCTGCGGGAGTAGGTAATGAGCAGTTCTTC. It yields the protein CSVESAGVGNEQFF.

This clonotype was picked up many times. The gene calls are TRBV12-3 or TRBV12-4 and TRBJ2-5; D perhaps matches TRBD2 (6 bases). The J call may be faulty, since TRBJ2-3 better matches the DNA end. The CDR3 is made up of 11 amino acids. CDR3 nucleotide sequence: TGTGCCAGCAGCCTGGGAGGTACGCAGTATTTT. This encodes CASSLGGTQYF.

The J gene is TRBJ2-5, the V gene TRBV7-9; a possible D gene is TRBD2 (6 bases). CDR1 is SEHNR, CDR2 FQNEAQ, per germline (reference sequence). The length of the CDR3 is 17 residues. Trimming stripped 3 bases from V and 1 base from J, with 18 bases between. The CDR3 region is CASSFNPRVSGQETQYF. The CDR3 DNA reads TGTGCCAGCAGCTTTAATCCCAGGGTTAGCGGCCAAGAGACCCAGTACTTC.

The J gene is TRBJ1-1, the V gene TRBV29-1; D not certain. Germline V gives CDR1 SQVTM, CDR2 ANQGSEA. V lost 1 base and J 1 base, leaving 7 bases between the germline ends. The CDR3 loop spans 13 amino acids. The DNA for the CDR3 is TGCAGCGTTGAAGTTTACTCGAACACTGAAGCTTTCTTT. It specifies CSVEVYSNTEAFF.

This clonotype was seen a handful of times. V gene TRBV4-2 combines with J gene TRBJ1-1; maybe TRBD1 (5 bases). V was cut by 0 bases and J by 4 bases, with 12 bases left in between. Per germline, CDR1 LGHNA and CDR2 YNFKEQ. This CDR3 has 15 amino acids. The DNA of the CDR3 is TGTGCCAGCAGCCAAGAGGGCAGGGTCGGCACTGAAGCTTTCTTT. It encodes CASSQEGRVGTEAFF.

This clonotype was observed a few times. This sequence joins TRBV12-3 or TRBV12-4 and TRBJ2-1, with 9 nucleotides matching TRBD1. J gave up 5 bases and V 7 bases, and 6 bases lay outside the gene matches. This CDR3 comprises 14 residues. The CDR3 loop reads CASTPGQGHNEQFF. CDR3 nucleotides: TGTGCCAGCACCCCGGGACAGGGTCACAATGAGCAGTTCTTC.

This clonotype has only a few counts. CDR3 nucleotide sequence: TGCGCCAGCAGCCCGAGGGGGGGCGCGGCCTATGGCTACACCTTC. This translates into CASSPRGGAAYGYTF. J is TRBJ1-2 and V is TRBV5-1; D perhaps matches TRBD1 (6 bases). V shed 4 bases and J shed 4 bases, with 17 bases lying between them. This CDR3 region has 15 residues. Germline loops: CDR1 SGHRS, CDR2 YFSETQ.